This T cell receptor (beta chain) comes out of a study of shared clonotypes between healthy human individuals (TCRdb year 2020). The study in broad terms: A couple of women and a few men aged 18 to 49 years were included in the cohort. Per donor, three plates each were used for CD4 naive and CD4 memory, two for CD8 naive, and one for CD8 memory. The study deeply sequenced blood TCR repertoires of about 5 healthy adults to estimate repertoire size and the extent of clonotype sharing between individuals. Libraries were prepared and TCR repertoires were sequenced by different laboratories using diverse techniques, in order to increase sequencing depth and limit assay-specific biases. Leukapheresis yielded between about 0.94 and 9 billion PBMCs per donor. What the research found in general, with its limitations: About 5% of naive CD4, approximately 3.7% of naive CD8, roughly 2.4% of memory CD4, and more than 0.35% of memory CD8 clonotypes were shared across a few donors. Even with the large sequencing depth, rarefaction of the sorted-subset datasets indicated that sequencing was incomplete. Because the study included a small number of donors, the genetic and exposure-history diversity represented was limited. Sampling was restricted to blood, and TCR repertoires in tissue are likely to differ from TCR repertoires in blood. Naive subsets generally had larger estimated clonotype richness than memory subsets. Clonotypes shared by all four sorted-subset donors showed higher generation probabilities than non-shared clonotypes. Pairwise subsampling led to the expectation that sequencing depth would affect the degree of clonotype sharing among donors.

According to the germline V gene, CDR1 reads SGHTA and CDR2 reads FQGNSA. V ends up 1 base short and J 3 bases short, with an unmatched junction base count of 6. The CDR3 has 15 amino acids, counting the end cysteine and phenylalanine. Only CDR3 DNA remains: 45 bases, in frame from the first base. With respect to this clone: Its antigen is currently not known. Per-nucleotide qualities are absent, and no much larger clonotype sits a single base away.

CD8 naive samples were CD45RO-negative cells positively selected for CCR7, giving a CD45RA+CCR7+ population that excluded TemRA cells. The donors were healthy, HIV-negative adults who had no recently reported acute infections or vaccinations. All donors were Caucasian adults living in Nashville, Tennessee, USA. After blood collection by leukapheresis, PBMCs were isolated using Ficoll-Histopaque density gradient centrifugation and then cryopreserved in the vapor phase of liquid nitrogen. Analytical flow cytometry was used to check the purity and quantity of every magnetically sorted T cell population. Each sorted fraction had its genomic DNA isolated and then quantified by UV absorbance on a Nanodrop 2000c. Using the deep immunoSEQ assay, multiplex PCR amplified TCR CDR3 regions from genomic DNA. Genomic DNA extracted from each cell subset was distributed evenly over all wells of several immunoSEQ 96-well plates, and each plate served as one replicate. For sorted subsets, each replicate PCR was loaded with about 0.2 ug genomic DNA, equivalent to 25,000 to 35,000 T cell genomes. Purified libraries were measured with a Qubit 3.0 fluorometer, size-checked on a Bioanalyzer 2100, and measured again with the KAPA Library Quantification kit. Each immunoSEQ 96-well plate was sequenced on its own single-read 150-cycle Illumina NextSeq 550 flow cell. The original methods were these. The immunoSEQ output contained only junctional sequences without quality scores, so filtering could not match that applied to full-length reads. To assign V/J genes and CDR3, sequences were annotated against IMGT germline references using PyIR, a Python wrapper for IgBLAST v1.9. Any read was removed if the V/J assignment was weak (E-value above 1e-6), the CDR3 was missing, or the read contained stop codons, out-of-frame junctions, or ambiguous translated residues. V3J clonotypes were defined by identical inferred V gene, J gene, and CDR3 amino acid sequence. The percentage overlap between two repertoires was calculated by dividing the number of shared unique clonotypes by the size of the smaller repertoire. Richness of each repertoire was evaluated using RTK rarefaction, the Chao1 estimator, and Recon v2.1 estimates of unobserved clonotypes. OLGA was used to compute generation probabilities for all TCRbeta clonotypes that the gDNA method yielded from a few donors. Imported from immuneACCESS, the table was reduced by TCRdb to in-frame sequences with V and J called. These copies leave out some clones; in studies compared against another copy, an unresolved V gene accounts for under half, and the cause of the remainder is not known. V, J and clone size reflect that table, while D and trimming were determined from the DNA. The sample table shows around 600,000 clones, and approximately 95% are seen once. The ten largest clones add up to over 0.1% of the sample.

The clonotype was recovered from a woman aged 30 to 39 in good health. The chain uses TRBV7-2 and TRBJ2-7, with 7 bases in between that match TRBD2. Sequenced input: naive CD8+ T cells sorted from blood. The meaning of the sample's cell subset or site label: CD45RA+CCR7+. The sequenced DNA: TGTGCCAGCAGCTTAGTAGGGTCTAGCGGCTACGAGCAGTACTTC. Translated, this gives CASSLVGSSGYEQYF. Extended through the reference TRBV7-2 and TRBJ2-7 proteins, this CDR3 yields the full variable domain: GAGVSQSPSNKVTEKGKDVELRCDPISGHTALYWYRQSLGQGLEFLIYFQGNSAPDKSGLPSDRFSAERTGGSVSTLTIQRTQQEDSAVYLCASSLVGSSGYEQYFGPGTRLTVT.